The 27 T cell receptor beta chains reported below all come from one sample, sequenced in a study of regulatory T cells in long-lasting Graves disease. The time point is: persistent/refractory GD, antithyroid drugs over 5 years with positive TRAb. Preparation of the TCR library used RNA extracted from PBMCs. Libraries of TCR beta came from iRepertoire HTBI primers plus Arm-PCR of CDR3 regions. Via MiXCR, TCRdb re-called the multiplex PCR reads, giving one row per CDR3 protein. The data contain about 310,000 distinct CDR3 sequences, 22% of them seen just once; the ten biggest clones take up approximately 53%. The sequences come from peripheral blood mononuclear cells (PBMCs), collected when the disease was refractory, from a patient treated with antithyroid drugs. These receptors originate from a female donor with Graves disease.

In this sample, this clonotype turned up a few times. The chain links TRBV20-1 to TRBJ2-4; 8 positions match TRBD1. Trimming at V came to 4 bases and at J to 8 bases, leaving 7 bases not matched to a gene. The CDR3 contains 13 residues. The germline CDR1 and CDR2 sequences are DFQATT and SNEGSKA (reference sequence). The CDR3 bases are TGCAGTGCTAAGAAAGACAGGGGTGACATTCAGTACTTC. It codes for CSAKKDRGDIQYF.

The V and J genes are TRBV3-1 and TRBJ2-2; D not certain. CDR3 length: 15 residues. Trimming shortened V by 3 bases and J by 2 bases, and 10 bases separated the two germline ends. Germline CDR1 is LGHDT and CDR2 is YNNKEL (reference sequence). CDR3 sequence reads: CASSHGERNTGELFF. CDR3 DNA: TGTGCCAGCAGCCACGGTGAGCGTAACACCGGGGAGCTGTTTTTT.

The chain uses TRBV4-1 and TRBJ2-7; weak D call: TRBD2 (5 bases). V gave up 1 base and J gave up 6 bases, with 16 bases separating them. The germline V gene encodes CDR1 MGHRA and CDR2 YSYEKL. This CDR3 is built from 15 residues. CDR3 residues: CASSQGPRLYSEQYF. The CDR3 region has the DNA TGCGCCAGCAGCCAAGGGCCCCGACTATACTCCGAGCAGTACTTC.

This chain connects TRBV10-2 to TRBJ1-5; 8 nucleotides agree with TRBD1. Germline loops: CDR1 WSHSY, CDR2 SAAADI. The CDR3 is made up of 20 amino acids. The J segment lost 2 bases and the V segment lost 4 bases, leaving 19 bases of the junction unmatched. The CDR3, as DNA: TGCGCCAGCAGTGGCCGGAGTATCAGCGGGACAGGCGATGGCAATCAGCCCCAGCATTTT. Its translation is CASSGRSISGTGDGNQPQHF.

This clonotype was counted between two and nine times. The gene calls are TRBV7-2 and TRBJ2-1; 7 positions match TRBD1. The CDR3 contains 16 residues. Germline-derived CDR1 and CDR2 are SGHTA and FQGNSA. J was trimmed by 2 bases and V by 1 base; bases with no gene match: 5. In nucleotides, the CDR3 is TGTGCCAGCAGCTTAGTGACAGGGCAAGCCTACAATGAGCAGTTCTTC. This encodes CASSLVTGQAYNEQFF.

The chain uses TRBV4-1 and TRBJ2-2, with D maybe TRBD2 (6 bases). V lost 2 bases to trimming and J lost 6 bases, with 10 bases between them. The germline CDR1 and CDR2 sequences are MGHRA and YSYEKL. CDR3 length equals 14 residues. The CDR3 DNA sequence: TGCGCCAGCAGCCAAATCGGGGGTCCCGGGGAGCTGTTTTTT. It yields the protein CASSQIGGPGELFF.

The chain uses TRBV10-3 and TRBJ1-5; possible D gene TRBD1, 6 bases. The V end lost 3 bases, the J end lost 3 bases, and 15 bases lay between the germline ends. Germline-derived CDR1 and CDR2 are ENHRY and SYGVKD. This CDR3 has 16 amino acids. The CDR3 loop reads CAISDAATGHNQPQHF. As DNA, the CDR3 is TGTGCCATCAGTGACGCCGCGACAGGACACAATCAGCCCCAGCATTTT.

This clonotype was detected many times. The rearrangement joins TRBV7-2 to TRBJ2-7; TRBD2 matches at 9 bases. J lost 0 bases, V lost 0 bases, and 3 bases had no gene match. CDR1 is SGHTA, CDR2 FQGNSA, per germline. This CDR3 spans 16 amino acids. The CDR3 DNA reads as TGTGCCAGCAGCTTAGCACTAGCGGGCCCCTCCTACGAGCAGTACTTC. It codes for CASSLALAGPSYEQYF.

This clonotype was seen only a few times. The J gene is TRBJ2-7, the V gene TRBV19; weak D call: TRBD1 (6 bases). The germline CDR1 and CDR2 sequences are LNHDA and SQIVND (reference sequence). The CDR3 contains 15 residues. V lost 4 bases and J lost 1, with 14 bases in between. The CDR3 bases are TGTGCCAGTAGTAGACAGGACGCTGATTCCTACGAGCAGTACTTC. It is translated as CASSRQDADSYEQYF.

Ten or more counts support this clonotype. CDR3 sequence (DNA): TGTGCCACCAGTGAAACCGGGACACAAGCTTTCTTT. It specifies CATSETGTQAFF. This chain links TRBV24-1 with TRBJ1-1; perhaps TRBD1 as D (6 bases). The germline CDR1 and CDR2 sequences are KGHDR and SFDVKD. V lost 4 bases to trimming and J lost 9 bases, with 11 bases between them. The CDR3 contains 12 residues.

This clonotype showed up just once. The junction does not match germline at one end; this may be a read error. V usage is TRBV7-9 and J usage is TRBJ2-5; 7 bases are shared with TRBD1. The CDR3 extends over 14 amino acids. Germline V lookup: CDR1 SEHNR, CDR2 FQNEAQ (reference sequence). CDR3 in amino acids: CAGSRTGVRETQYF. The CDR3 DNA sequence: TGTGCCGGCAGCCGAACAGGGGTTCGAGAGACCCAGTACTTC.

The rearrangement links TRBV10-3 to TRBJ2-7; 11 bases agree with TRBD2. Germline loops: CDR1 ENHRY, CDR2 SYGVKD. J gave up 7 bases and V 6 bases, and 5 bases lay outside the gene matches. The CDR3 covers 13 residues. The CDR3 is CAIRSGLAEEQYF. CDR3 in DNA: TGTGCCATCAGATCGGGACTAGCGGAGGAGCAGTACTTC.

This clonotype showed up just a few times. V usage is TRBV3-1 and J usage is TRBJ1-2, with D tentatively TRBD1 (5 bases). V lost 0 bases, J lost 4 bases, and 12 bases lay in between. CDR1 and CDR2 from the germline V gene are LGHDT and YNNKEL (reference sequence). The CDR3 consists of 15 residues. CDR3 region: CASSQDVGGGYGYTF. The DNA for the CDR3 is TGTGCCAGCAGCCAAGATGTGGGGGGTGGCTATGGCTACACCTTC.

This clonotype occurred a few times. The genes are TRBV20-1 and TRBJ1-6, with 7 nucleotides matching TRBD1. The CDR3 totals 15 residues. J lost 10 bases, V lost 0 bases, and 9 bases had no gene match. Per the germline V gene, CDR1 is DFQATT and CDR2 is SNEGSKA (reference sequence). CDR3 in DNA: TGCAGTGCTAGAGATGCGGAGGCAGGGGGATCACCCCTCCACTTT. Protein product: CSARDAEAGGSPLHF.

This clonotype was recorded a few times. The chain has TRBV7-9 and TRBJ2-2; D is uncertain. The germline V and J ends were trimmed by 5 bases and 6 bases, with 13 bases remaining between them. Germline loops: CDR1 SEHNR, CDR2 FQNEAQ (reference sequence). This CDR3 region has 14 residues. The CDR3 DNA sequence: TGTGCCAGCAGCCCCCCGAGGATCCCCGGGGAGCTGTTTTTT. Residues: CASSPPRIPGELFF.

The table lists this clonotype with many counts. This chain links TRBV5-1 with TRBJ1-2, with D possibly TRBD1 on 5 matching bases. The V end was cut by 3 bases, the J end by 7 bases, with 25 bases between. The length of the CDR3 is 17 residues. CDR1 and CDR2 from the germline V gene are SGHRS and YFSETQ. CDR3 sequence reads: CASSSYRLNQGRRGYTF. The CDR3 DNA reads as TGCGCCAGCAGCTCCTACCGGCTCAATCAGGGAAGGCGTGGCTACACCTTC. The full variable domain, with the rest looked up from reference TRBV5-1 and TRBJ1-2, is KAGVTQTPRYLIKTRGQQVTLSCSPISGHRSVSWYQQTPGQGLQFLFEYFSETQRNKGNFPGRFSGRQFSNSRSEMNVSTLELGDSALYLCASSSYRLNQGRRGYTFGSGTRLTVV.

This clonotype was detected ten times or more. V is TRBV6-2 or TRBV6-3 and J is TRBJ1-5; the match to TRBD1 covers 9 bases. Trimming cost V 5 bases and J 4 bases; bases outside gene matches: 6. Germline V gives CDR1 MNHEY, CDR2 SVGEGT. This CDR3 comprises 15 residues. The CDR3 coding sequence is TGTGCCAGCAGTGACGGGACAGGGAAGAATCAGCCCCAGCATTTT. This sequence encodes CASSDGTGKNQPQHF.

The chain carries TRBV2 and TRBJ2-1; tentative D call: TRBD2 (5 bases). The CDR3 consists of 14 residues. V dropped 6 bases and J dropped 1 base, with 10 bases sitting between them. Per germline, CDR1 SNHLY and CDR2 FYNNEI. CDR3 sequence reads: CASRRLISYNEQFF. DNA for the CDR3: TGTGCCAGCAGGAGACTAATATCCTACAATGAGCAGTTCTTC.

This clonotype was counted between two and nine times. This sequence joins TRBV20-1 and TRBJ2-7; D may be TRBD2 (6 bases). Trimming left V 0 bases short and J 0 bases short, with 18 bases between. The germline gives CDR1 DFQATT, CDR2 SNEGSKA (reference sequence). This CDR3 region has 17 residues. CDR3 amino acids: CSARDLGGSGFSYEQYF. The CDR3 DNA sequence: TGCAGTGCTAGAGATCTTGGGGGTAGCGGCTTCTCCTACGAGCAGTACTTC.

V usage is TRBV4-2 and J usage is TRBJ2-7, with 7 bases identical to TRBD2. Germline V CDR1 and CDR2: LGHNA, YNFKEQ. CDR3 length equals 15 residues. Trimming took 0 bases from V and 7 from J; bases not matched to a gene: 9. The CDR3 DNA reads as TGTGCCAGCAGCCAAGATTGGGGGAGGGCCGCGGAGCAGTACTTC. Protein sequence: CASSQDWGRAAEQYF.

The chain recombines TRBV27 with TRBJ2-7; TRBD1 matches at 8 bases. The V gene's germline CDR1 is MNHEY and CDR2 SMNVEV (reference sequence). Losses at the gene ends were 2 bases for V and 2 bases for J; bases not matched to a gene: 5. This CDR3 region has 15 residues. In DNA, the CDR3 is TGTGCCAGCAGTTTAAACCGGGACAGGACCTACGAGCAGTACTTC. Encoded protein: CASSLNRDRTYEQYF.

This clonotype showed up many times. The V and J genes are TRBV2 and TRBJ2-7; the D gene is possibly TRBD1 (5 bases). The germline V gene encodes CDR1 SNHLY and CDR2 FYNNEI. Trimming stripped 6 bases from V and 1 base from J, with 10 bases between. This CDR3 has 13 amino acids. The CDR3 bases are TGTGCCAGCAGGGGGCTTCAATCCTACGAGCAGTACTTC. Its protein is CASRGLQSYEQYF.

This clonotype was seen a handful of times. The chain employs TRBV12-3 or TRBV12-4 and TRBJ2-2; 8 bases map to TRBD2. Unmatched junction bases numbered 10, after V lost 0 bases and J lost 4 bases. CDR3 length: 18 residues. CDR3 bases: TGTGCCAGCAGTTTAGCGCGGATCGGGAGGGCAGGCACCGGGGAGCTGTTTTTT. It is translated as CASSLARIGRAGTGELFF.

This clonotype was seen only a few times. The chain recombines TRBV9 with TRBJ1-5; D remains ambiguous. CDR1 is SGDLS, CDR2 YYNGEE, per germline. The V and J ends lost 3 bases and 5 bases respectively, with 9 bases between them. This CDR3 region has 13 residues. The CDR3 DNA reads TGTGCCAGCAGCGCTAGATGGGATCAGCCCCAGCATTTT. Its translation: CASSARWDQPQHF.

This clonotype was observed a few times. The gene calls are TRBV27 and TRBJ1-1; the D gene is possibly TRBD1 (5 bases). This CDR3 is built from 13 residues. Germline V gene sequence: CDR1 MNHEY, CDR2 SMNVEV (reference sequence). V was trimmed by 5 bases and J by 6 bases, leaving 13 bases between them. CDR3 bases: TGTGCCAGCAGTCTTCGTGGGGACCCTGAAGCTTTCTTT. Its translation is CASSLRGDPEAFF.

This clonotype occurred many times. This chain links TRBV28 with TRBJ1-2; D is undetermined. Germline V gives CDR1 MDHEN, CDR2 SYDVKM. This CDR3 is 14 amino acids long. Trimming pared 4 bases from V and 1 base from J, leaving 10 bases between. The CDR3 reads CASSWPFINYGYTF. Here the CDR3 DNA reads TGTGCCAGCAGTTGGCCGTTTATTAACTATGGCTACACCTTC.

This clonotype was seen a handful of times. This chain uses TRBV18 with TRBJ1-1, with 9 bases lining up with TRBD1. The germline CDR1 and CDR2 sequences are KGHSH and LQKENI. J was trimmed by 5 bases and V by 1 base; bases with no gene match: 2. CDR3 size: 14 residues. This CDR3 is CASSPRGQGTEAFF. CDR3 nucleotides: TGTGCCAGCTCACCACGGGGACAGGGAACTGAAGCTTTCTTT.